This section outlines one T cell receptor (beta chain) sequence together with its context. Antigen: not known. This PCR relied on a set of 60 Vbeta primers and 13 Jbeta primers. The protocol was immunoSEQ multiplex PCR, while the TCRdb copy is restricted to in-frame clones and leaves out a portion. The sample spans around 200,000 clones; the ten largest clones claim around 1.1%. The data originate from a study of cytomegalovirus exposure and HLA in healthy donors. Study-wide results and caveats: In a later analysis, productive TCRs from donors in an Asian-associated ancestry cluster reportedly carried fewer N-insertions than the cohort mean. Investigators reported 150 to 200 TCR beta chains as tied to cytomegalovirus.

Germline-derived CDR1 and CDR2 are SGHTA and FQGTGA. V was shortened by 5 bases and J by 9 bases, with 17 bases between the two germline ends. The CDR3 contains 14 residues. The specimen sequenced was PBMCs. The rearrangement joins TRBV7-3 to TRBJ2-1, with D tentatively TRBD2 (5 bases). This clonotype was obtained from a girl aged 2-10 years in good health and CMV-seropositive. The DNA of the CDR3 is TGTGCCAGCAGCACAAGTGCGGGTATCGGTGAGCAGTTCTTC. It codes for CASSTSAGIGEQFF.